This T cell receptor beta chain was found in a study of post-analysis software for immune sequencing data. Study overall: Included courses were relapsing-remitting and secondary progressive multiple sclerosis; progressive-relapsing multiple sclerosis was also included.

Study conclusions and caveats: Normalized Chao1 diversity in multiple sclerosis patients fell significantly below that of controls. The F measure placed samples prepared in the same batch into strongly shared clusters. About 5 TRBV segments occurring more often in patients than controls included TRBV5-6, TRBV5-1 and TRBV20-1.

Each TCR beta cDNA library carried unique molecular identifiers. Once 1 to 10 million T cells were used, hundreds of thousands of cDNA molecules resulted. Each CDR3 protein gets one entry after TCRdb re-called the PCR reads with MiXCR. The data contain about 560,000 distinct CDR3 sequences, around 47% of them singletons. With regard to this clonotype: The antigen is unknown. A read error may produce the germline difference seen at one junction end.

This CDR3 is built from 13 residues. The germline CDR1 and CDR2 sequences are MNHGY and SAAAGT. This sequence joins TRBV6-8 and TRBJ1-6; D remains ambiguous. Input material: blood. The TCR was taken from a girl aged 5-17 years with multiple sclerosis. CDR3 DNA sequence: TGTGCCAGCAGTCGACGGGCGGATTCTCCCCTCCACTTT. It codes for CASSRRADSPLHF.